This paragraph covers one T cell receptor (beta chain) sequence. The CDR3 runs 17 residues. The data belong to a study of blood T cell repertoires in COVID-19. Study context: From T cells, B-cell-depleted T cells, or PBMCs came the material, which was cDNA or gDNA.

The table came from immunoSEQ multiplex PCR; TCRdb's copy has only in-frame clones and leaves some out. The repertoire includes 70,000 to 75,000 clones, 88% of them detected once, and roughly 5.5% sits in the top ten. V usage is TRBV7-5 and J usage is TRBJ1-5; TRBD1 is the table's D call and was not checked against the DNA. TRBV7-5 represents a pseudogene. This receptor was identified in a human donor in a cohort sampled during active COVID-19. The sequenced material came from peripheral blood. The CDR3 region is CVRSLVGTGKSNQPQHF. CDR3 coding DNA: TGTGTCAGAAGCTTAGTCGGGACAGGCAAAAGTAATCAGCCCCAGCATTTT.